This T cell receptor (beta chain) came from a study of cytomegalovirus exposure and HLA in healthy donors. The germline V gene encodes CDR1 SGHNT and CDR2 YENEEA. This CDR3 contains 13 residues. Trimming cost V 1 base and J 4 bases, with 7 bases left between them. In the PCR, 60 Vbeta and 13 Jbeta primers were used. Produced via immunoSEQ multiplex PCR; TCRdb's table is partial and in-frame only. This sample has over 150,000 clones, with approximately 84% found just once. The sample taken for sequencing was PBMCs. The chain joins TRBV11-3 to TRBJ1-1; the D is unclear. This receptor was obtained from a girl between 10 and 17 years old in good health and CMV-seropositive. As DNA, the CDR3 is TGTGCCAGCAGCTTAGGGGCCGGCACTGAAGCTTTCTTT. It translates to CASSLGAGTEAFF.